One sample yielded the 5 T cell receptor beta chains listed below, sequenced in a study of Ad26.COV2.S vaccination and SARS-CoV-2 variants. Data came from immunoSEQ multiplex PCR; TCRdb stores just in-frame clones and leaves some out. This sample yields approximately 450,000 clones, of which approximately 90% are seen a single time; 10% to 15% belongs to the top ten. Noted treatment: about 20 received Ad26.COV2.S at low or high dose, single or two shots; a few received placebo; per-sample allocation not given. Samples were taken on day 63 after the first vaccine or placebo injection. Sample: peripheral blood, taken in a trial of Ad26.COV2.S vaccine versus placebo. These receptors all stem from a person between 18 and 65 years old who received the Ad26.COV2.S COVID-19 vaccine or a placebo.

The chain has TRBV7-2 and TRBJ1-2; TRBD1 is a possible D gene (5 bases). The V end lost 4 bases, the J end lost 5 bases, and 20 bases lay between the germline ends. CDR3 size: 16 residues. Germline V lookup: CDR1 SGHTA, CDR2 FQGNSA. Here the CDR3 DNA reads TGTGCCAGCAGCTCGACCGGGACTCCCTTTGAGTATGGCTACACCTTC. This codes for CASSSTGTPFEYGYTF.

DNA for the CDR3: TGCGCCAGCCAAATGGGACTTTCGGAGACCCAGTACTTC. Amino acids: CASQMGLSETQYF. The chain recombines TRBV5-1 with TRBJ2-5; tentatively, D is TRBD2 (6 bases). The V and J ends lost 7 bases and 5 bases respectively, with 15 bases between them. CDR3 length: 13 residues. The germline V gene encodes CDR1 SGHRS and CDR2 YFSETQ. The whole variable domain, remainder taken from reference TRBV5-1 and TRBJ2-5, is KAGVTQTPRYLIKTRGQQVTLSCSPISGHRSVSWYQQTPGQGLQFLFEYFSETQRNKGNFPGRFSGRQFSNSRSEMNVSTLELGDSALYLCASQMGLSETQYFGPGTRLLVL.

The chain carries TRBV11-2 and TRBJ2-7, with 9 bases aligning to TRBD2. Per germline, CDR1 SGHAT and CDR2 FQNNGV. V lost 1 base, J lost 0 bases, and 10 bases stayed unmatched. The length of the CDR3 is 18 residues. CDR3 DNA sequence: TGTGCCAGCAGCTTAGGTTTGGCTAGCGGGACTAGCTCCTACGAGCAGTACTTC. Protein: CASSLGLASGTSSYEQYF.

The rearrangement links TRBV6-5 to TRBJ1-5; 7 positions agree with TRBD1. Germline V gives CDR1 MNHEY, CDR2 SVGAGI. The CDR3 is made up of 15 amino acids. V gave up 5 bases and J gave up 3 bases; unmatched junction bases: 7. In DNA, the CDR3 is TGTGCCAGCAGTACTTCCGGGACAGCCAATCAGCCCCAGCATTTT. Protein: CASSTSGTANQPQHF.

The chain is built from TRBV5-8 and TRBJ2-7, with TRBD1 identical over 9 bases. This CDR3 is built from 14 residues. The germline V gene has CDR1 SGHTS and CDR2 YDEGEE. The trim removed 2 bases at V and 7 bases at J, leaving 7 bases unmatched. CDR3 residues: CASSFRTGAGEQYF. In DNA form, the CDR3 reads TGTGCCAGCAGCTTCAGGACAGGGGCTGGGGAGCAGTACTTC.